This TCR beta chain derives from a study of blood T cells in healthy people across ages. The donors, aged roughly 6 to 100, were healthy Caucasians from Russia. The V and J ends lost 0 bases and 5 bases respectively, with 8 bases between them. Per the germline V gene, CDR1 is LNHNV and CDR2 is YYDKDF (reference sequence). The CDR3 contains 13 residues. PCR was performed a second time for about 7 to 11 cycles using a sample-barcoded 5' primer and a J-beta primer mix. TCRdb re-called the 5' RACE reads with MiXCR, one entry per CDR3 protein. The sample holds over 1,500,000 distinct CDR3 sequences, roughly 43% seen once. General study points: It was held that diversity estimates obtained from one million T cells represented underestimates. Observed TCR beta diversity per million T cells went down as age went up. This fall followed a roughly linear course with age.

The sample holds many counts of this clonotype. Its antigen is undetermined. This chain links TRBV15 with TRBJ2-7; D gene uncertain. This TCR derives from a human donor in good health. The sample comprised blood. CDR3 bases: TGTGCCACCAGCAGAGATCCGGGTGACGAGCAGTACTTC. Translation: CATSRDPGDEQYF.